This TCR beta chain was sequenced in a study of beta chain features in type 1 diabetes. Findings and caveats of the study: Relative to healthy donors, patients appeared to have naive, central memory and Treg TCRB repertoires that were more similar. When Type 1 diabetes patients were examined, their TCRB CDR3s proved moderately but significantly shorter in all four CD4+ subsets. In type 1 diabetes patients, VDJ junctions had fewer insertions; deletions at these junctions were more frequent.

This clone was counted only a few times. Its antigen is still unknown. The study reverse transcribed the entire isolated RNA, so it sequenced expressed TCRB transcripts. Method: immunoSEQ multiplex PCR; TCRdb's copy keeps in-frame clones and lacks some. The sample has roughly 130,000 clones, about 17% seen once. The CDR3 sequence is 14 residues long. The sequenced material came from central memory CD4+ T cells from blood. This receptor was obtained from a man aged 25 to 40 with type 1 diabetes. The chain couples TRBV12-1 to TRBJ2-1; the table's D call TRBD2 went unverified against the DNA. TRBV12-1 constitutes a pseudogene. The CDR3 is CASSFADWSCEQFF. CDR3 DNA: TGTGCCAGCAGCTTTGCCGACTGGAGCTGTGAGCAGTTCTTC.